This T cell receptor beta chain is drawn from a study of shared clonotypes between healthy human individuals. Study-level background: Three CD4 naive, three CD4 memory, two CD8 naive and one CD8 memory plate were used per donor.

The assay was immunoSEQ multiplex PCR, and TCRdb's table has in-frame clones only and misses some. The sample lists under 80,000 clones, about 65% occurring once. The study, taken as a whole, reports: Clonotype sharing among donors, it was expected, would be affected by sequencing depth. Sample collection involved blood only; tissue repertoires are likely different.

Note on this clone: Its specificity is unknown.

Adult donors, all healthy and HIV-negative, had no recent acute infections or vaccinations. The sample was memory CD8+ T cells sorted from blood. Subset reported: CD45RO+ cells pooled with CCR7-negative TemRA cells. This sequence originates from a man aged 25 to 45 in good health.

The CDR3 DNA is TGTGCCAGCAGTGCCTCGGGGCCCTACGAGCAGTACTTC. Translation gives CASSASGPYEQYF. V usage is TRBV6-6 and J usage is TRBJ2-7; the D call may be TRBD1 or TRBD2 (5 bases each). Germline V gene lookup returns CDR1 MNHNY and CDR2 SVGAGI (reference sequence). The CDR3 runs 13 residues. V was pared by 5 bases and J by 2 bases, with 10 bases between.